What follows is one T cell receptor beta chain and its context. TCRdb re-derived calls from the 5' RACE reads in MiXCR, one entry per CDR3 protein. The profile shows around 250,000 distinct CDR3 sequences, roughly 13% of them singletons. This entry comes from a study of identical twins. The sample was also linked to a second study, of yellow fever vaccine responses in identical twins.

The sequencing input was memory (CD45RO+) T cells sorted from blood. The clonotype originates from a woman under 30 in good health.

CDR3 sequence reads: CAISGSQSSYEQYF. For the CDR3, the DNA is TGTGCCATCAGTGGCAGTCAGAGCTCCTACGAGCAGTACTTC. The J gene is TRBJ2-7, the V gene TRBV10-3, with unresolved D. V was trimmed by 4 bases and J by 0 bases, leaving 10 bases between them. Germline CDR1 ENHRY, CDR2 SYGVKD. The CDR3 has 14 residues.